This T cell receptor beta chain was obtained from a study of human T cells and chemical hapten exposure. Study as a whole: Throughout a study of about 6 months, patients underwent weekly scalp administration of diphenylcyclopropenone doses. TCR yields per sample varied, mainly owing to small pooled library volume differences.

Individual cDNA molecules had unique molecular identifiers attached to them by the library. TCRdb re-analysed the RACE reads in MiXCR, keeping a single row per CDR3 protein. This table holds over 85,000 distinct CDR3 sequences, around 12% found once. This CDR3 has 15 residues. Deletions cut 1 base from V and 0 bases from J, with 7 bases between. Germline V gene data show CDR1 as DFQATT and CDR2 as SNEGSKA (reference sequence). Specified time point: patch test 1, 2 weeks after DPC sensitization. Stated treatment: therapeutic diphenylcyclopropenone sensitization with weekly scalp DPC. Alopecia patients between 18 and 70 years old and suitable for DPC were used as donors. Ten or more counts support this clonotype.

The source was whole blood, collected in connection with sensitization to the hapten diphenylcyclopropenone (DPC). The genes are TRBV20-1 and TRBJ1-6; D not resolved. The sequence came from a woman aged 35 to 49 with alopecia areata. Some clones in this sample may be carry-over from other donors' samples. The CDR3 DNA sequence: TGCAGTGCTAGAGCGCGGAGCTCCTATAATTCACCCCTCCACTTT. Translating gives CSARARSSYNSPLHF.